The clone carrying this T cell receptor beta chain was detected a few times. Its matching antigen is unknown. Data came from immunoSEQ multiplex PCR; TCRdb stores just in-frame clones and leaves some out. The table shows tens of thousands of clones, with roughly 70% occurring only once. This sample was taken from a study of vaccination effects on CD4 cells after COVID-19. Study conclusions and caveats: Nearly all vaccine-induced clones in healthy recipients recognized only SARS-CoV-2. Convalescent patients were scarce in the study, and it lacked early post-infection timepoints.

This CDR3 has 14 amino acids. Trimming took 1 base from V and 1 from J, leaving 7 bases between them. Germline V CDR1 and CDR2: SGHVS, FQNEAQ. With the ViraFEST assay, the study expanded antigen-specific CD4+ T cells using viral peptide pools, then sequenced them. Cultured cells yielded isolated CD4+ T cells after less than 11 days. Negative nucleocapsid antibody tests before and after vaccination confirmed no previous SARS-CoV-2 infection. In culture with approximately 9.5 IU/ml IL-2 and roughly 10 ug/ml peptides, PBMC were grown at two million per well. The receptor comes from a human donor who received a COVID-19 vaccine. Specimen: CD4+ T cells from PBMCs cultured with SARS-CoV-2 spike peptides, collected before COVID-19 vaccination. The chain employs TRBV7-8 and TRBJ1-1, with D maybe TRBD1 (6 bases). The CDR3 reads CASSLGTANTEAFF. As DNA, the CDR3 is TGTGCCAGCAGCTTAGGGACAGCGAACACTGAAGCTTTCTTT.